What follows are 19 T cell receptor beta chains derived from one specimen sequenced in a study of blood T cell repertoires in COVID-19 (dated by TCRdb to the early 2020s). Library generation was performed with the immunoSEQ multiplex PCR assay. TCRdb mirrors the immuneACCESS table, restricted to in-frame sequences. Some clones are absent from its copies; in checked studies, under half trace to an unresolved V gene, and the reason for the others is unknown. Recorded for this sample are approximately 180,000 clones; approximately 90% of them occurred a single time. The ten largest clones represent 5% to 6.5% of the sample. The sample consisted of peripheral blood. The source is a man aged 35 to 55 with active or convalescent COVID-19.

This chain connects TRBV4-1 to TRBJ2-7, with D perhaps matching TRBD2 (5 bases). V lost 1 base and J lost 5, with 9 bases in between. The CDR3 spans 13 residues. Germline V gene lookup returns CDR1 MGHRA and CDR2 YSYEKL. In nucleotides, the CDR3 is TGCGCCAGCAGCCAAGTTGAGGGCCACGAGCAGTACTTC. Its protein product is CASSQVEGHEQYF.

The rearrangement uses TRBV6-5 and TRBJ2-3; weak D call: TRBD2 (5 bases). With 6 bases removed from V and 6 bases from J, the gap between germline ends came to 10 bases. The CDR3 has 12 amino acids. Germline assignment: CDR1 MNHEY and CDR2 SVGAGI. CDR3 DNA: TGTGCCAGCAGCGTTCCGGGGGATACGCAGTATTTT. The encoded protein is CASSVPGDTQYF.

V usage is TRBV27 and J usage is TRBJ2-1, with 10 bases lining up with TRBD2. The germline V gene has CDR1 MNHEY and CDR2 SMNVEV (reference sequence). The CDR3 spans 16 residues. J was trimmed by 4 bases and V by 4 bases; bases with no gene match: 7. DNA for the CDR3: TGTGCCAGCAGTTCCTACTTAGCGGGAGGTTACAATGAGCAGTTCTTC. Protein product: CASSSYLAGGYNEQFF.

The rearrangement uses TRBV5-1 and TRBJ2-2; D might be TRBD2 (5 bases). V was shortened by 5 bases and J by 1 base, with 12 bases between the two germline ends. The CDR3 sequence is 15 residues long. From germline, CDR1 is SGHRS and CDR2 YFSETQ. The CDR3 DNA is TGCGCCAGCAGGACGGGAAGGGTGAACACCGGGGAGCTGTTTTTT. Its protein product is CASRTGRVNTGELFF.

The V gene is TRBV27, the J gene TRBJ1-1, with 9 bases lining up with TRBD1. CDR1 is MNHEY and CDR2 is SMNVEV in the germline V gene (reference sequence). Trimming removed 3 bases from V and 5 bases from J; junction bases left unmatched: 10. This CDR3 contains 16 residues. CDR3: CASSLYLQGAATEAFF. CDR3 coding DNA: TGTGCCAGCAGTTTGTACTTACAGGGGGCGGCTACTGAAGCTTTCTTT.

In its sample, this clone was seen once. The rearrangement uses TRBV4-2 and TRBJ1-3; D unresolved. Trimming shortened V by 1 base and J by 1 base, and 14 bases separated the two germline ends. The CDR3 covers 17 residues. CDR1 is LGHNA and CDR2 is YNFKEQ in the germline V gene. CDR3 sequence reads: CASSQGGGIRSGNTIYF. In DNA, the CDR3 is TGTGCCAGCAGCCAAGGCGGAGGGATTAGGTCTGGAAACACCATATATTTT.

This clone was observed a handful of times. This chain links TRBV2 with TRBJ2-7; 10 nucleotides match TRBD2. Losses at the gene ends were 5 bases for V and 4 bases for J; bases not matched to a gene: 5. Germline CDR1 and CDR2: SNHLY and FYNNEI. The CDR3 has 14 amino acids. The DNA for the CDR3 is TGTGCCAGCAGTCGAGCGGGGGGGGTATACGAGCAGTACTTC. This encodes CASSRAGGVYEQYF.

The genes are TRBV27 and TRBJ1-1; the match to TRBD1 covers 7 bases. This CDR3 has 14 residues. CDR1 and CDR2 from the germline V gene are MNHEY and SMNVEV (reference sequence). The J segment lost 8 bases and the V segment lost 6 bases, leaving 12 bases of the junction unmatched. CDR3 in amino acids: CASRHTRDREEAFF. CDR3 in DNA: TGTGCCAGCAGGCATACGCGGGACAGAGAAGAAGCTTTCTTT.

The CDR3 region has the DNA TGTGCCAGCAGTTTGGACATACAGAGTTCCTACAATGAGCAGTTCTTC. Protein sequence: CASSLDIQSSYNEQFF. The V call is TRBV27, the J call TRBJ2-1; D is perhaps TRBD1 (5 bases). With 3 bases removed from V and 1 base from J, the gap between germline ends came to 13 bases. CDR3 size: 16 residues. Per the germline V gene, CDR1 is MNHEY and CDR2 is SMNVEV (reference sequence).

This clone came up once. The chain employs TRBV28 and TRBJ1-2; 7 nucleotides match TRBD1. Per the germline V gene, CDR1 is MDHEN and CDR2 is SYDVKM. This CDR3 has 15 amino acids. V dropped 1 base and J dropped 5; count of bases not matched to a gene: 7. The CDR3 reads CASSLSGTEFYGYTF. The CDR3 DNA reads TGTGCCAGCAGTTTATCTGGGACAGAATTTTATGGCTACACCTTC.

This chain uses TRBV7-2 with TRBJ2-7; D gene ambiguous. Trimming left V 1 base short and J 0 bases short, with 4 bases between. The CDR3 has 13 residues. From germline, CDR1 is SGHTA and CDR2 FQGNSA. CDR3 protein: CASSLGNSYEQYF. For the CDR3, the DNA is TGTGCCAGCAGCTTAGGTAACTCCTACGAGCAGTACTTC.

CDR3 protein: CASSGGENTEAFF. The DNA of the CDR3 is TGTGCCAGCAGTGGAGGGGAGAACACTGAAGCTTTCTTT. The rearrangement uses TRBV28 and TRBJ1-1; perhaps TRBD1 as D (5 bases). V was shortened by 5 bases and J by 1 base, with 8 bases between the two germline ends. The CDR3 is made up of 13 amino acids. Germline V CDR1 and CDR2: MDHEN, SYDVKM. Full variable domain (remainder filled in from reference TRBV28 and TRBJ1-1): DVKVTQSSRYLVKRTGEKVFLECVQDMDHENMFWYRQDPGLGLRLIYFSYDVKMKEKGDIPEGYSVSREKKERFSLILESASTNQTSMYLCASSGGENTEAFFGQGTRLTVV.

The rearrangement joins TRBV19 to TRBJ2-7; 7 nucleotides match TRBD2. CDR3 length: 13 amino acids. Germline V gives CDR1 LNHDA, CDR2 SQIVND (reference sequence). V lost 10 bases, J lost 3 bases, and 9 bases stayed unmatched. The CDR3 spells CATKGRGYYEQYF. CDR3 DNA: TGTGCCACCAAGGGGCGGGGGTACTACGAGCAGTACTTC.

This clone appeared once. The CDR3 coding sequence is TGTGCCAGCAGCCAATCCACTGAAGCTTTCTTT. Its translation: CASSQSTEAFF. The chain combines TRBV6-6 with TRBJ1-1, with D hard to call. V was clipped by 6 bases and J by 4 bases, with 6 bases between them. The germline CDR1 and CDR2 sequences are MNHNY and SVGAGI (reference sequence). The CDR3 totals 11 residues.

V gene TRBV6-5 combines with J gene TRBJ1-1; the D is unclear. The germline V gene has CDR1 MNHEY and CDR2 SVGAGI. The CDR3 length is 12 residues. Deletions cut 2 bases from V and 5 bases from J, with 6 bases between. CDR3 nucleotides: TGTGCCAGCAGTTACGGAGGTACTGAAGCTTTCTTT. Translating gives CASSYGGTEAFF.

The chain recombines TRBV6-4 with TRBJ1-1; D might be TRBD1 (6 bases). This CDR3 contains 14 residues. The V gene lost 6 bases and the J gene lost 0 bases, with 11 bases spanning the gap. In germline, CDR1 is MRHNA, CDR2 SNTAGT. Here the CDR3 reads CASRGDRLNTEAFF. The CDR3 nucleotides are TGTGCCAGCAGGGGAGACAGGCTGAACACTGAAGCTTTCTTT.

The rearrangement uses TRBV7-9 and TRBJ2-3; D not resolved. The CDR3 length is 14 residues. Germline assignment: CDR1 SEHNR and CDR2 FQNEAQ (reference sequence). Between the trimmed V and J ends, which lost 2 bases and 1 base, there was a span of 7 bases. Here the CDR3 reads CASSLREGTDTQYF. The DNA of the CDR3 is TGTGCCAGCAGCTTAAGAGAGGGCACAGATACGCAGTATTTT. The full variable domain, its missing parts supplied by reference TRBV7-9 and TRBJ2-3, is DTGVSQNPRHKITKRGQNVTFRCDPISEHNRLYWYRQTLGQGPEFLTYFQNEAQLEKSRLLSDRFSAERPKGSFSTLEIQRTEQGDSAMYLCASSLREGTDTQYFGPGTRLTVL.

The CDR3 spells CASSLTGGRADTQYF. The CDR3 DNA sequence: TGCGCCAGCAGCTTGACAGGGGGTCGCGCAGATACGCAGTATTTT. This chain connects TRBV5-1 to TRBJ2-3, with 8 bases identical to TRBD1. Losses at the gene ends were 1 base for V and 4 bases for J; bases not matched to a gene: 5. Germline V gene sequence: CDR1 SGHRS, CDR2 YFSETQ. The CDR3 consists of 15 residues.

The CDR3 DNA reads TGTGCCACCAGGGGACAGGGGTCCTACGAGCAGTACTTC. Protein product: CATRGQGSYEQYF. The chain couples TRBV24-1 to TRBJ2-7; TRBD1 agrees at 10 bases. The CDR3 contains 13 residues. Germline CDR1 and CDR2: KGHDR and SFDVKD. Trimming removed 7 bases from V and 1 base from J; junction bases left unmatched: 0.